This T cell receptor beta chain emerged from a study of blood T cell repertoires in COVID-19. For the study at large: PBMCs, B-cell-depleted T cells, or T cells were the source of the cDNA or gDNA that made up the material.

The CDR3 runs to 14 residues. The V gene end was trimmed by 8 bases and the J gene end by 6 bases; junction bases not matched to a gene: 7. Germline V gives CDR1 MNHEY, CDR2 SVGAGI. This clone has just a few counts. Assay used: immunoSEQ multiplex PCR; TCRdb lists only in-frame clones, some missing. Of about 73,000 clones in the sample, approximately 83% were seen once. This receptor was identified in a human donor in a cohort sampled during active COVID-19. The gene calls are TRBV6-5 and TRBJ2-2, with 9 bases identical to TRBD1. The sample comprised peripheral blood. CDR3 sequence: CASSGTGIPGELFF. CDR3 DNA sequence: TGTGCCAGCTCCGGGACAGGGATCCCCGGGGAGCTGTTTTTT.